This TCR beta chain was recorded in a study of blood T cell repertoires in COVID-19. Study-level background: Samples came from the United States, Italy and Spain, spanning acute and convalescent COVID-19. PBMCs, B-cell-depleted T cells, or T cells provided the cDNA or gDNA that made up the material.

This clone appeared a few times. Per the original methods: Reference gene primer amplification gave nucleated cell count estimates. Here immunoSEQ multiplex PCR was the method, and the copy in TCRdb shows in-frame clones only, minus some. The DNA gave D and trimming, while V, J and clone size come from that table. There are 120,000 to 150,000 clones in the sample; around 80% occur only once, and roughly 3.4% lies in the top ten. The material sequenced was peripheral blood. This receptor was taken from a man aged 55 to 70 with acute or convalescent COVID-19.

The CDR3: CAISDGGQGQANNQPQHF. CDR3 coding DNA: TGTGCCATCAGTGACGGGGGGCAGGGGCAAGCTAACAATCAGCCCCAGCATTTT. This rearrangement joins TRBV10-3 to TRBJ1-5; D is perhaps TRBD1 (6 bases). Germline-derived CDR1 and CDR2 are ENHRY and SYGVKD. Between the trimmed V and J ends, which lost 3 bases and 3 bases, there was a span of 21 bases. The CDR3 runs to 18 residues.